This passage covers 29 T cell receptor beta chains from one sample sequenced in a study of blood T cell repertoires in COVID-19. The repertoire was sequenced with immunoSEQ multiplex PCR; TCRdb's copy has only in-frame clones and lacks some. The sample contains about 160,000 clones, approximately 84% of which appear only once. The sample taken for sequencing was peripheral blood. The receptors come from a man between 65 and 85 years old with acute or convalescent COVID-19.

This clone has a handful of counts. V and J are TRBV28 and TRBJ1-6; D may be TRBD1 (6 bases). CDR1 is MDHEN, CDR2 SYDVKM, per germline. The CDR3 covers 14 residues. The V and J ends lost 2 bases and 9 bases respectively, with 11 bases between them. The CDR3 DNA reads TGTGCCAGCAGTTTACCAGGGGAAAGTTCACCCCTCCACTTT. Translated: CASSLPGESSPLHF.

The chain uses TRBV6-5 and TRBJ1-1; D gene unclear. CDR3 length: 13 residues. Germline V lookup: CDR1 MNHEY, CDR2 SVGAGI. The V end was cut by 6 bases, the J end by 1 base, with 9 bases between. The CDR3 reads CASSPTQNTEAFF. In nucleotides, the CDR3 is TGTGCCAGCAGCCCCACACAGAACACTGAAGCTTTCTTT.

The chain employs TRBV11-1 and TRBJ1-5, with 9 bases fitting TRBD1. Germline trimming cut 5 bases from V and 1 base from J; bases unmatched to any gene: 3. The CDR3 sequence is 15 residues long. CDR1 and CDR2 from the germline V gene are SGHAT and FQDESV (reference sequence). The CDR3 here is CASSLGTGSNQPQHF. DNA of the CDR3: TGTGCCAGCAGCCTTGGGACAGGGAGCAATCAGCCCCAGCATTTT.

This rearrangement joins TRBV5-5 to TRBJ1-6; D gene unclear. Deletions cut 2 bases from V and 6 bases from J, with 9 bases between. The CDR3 covers 14 residues. In germline, CDR1 is SGHKS, CDR2 YYEKEE (reference sequence). CDR3 nucleotides: TGTGCCAGCAGCTTTCAGGAGGGTAATTCACCCCTCCACTTT. This translates into CASSFQEGNSPLHF.

The rearrangement joins TRBV27 to TRBJ1-2, with a weak D call TRBD1 (6 bases). The CDR3 runs to 15 residues. Trimming removed 2 bases at V and 8 bases at J, with 18 bases between. The germline V gene has CDR1 MNHEY and CDR2 SMNVEV (reference sequence). CDR3 in DNA: TGTGCCAGCAGTTTAACTACAGGGAGGGAAGGAGGCTACACCTTC. It translates to CASSLTTGREGGYTF.

The CDR3 sequence is CAGGSYEKLFF. The CDR3 nucleotides are TGTGCCGGAGGCAGTTATGAAAAACTGTTTTTT. This chain links TRBV6-5 with TRBJ1-4, with D unresolved. The CDR3 covers 11 residues. Germline V gene data show CDR1 as MNHEY and CDR2 as SVGAGI. V was pared by 11 bases and J by 6 bases, with 10 bases between.

J is TRBJ1-5 and V is TRBV27; maybe TRBD1 (5 bases). V lost 4 bases to trimming and J lost 4 bases, with 14 bases between them. This CDR3 comprises 15 residues. CDR1 is MNHEY, CDR2 SMNVEV, per germline (reference sequence). Here the CDR3 DNA reads TGTGCCAGCAGTTACGACAGCTTAGCAAATCAGCCCCAGCATTTT. Protein: CASSYDSLANQPQHF.

The rearrangement links TRBV11-2 to TRBJ2-3, with D possibly TRBD2 on 6 matching bases. The CDR3 is made up of 13 amino acids. V was clipped by 4 bases and J by 4 bases, with 9 bases between them. CDR1 is SGHAT and CDR2 is FQNNGV in the germline V gene. The CDR3, as DNA: TGTGCCAGCAGCTACGGGACTCCAGATACGCAGTATTTT. Its translation is CASSYGTPDTQYF.

The CDR3 DNA sequence: TGTGCCAGCAGTTCCCTCGAGAGGGGGGGTGGCTACACCTTC. Amino acids: CASSSLERGGGYTF. V and J are TRBV28 and TRBJ1-2, with D maybe TRBD1 (6 bases). The V gene lost 4 bases and the J gene lost 7 bases, with 16 bases spanning the gap. Germline V gene sequence: CDR1 MDHEN, CDR2 SYDVKM. The CDR3 spans 14 residues.

This chain links TRBV2 with TRBJ2-1, with D perhaps TRBD1 (6 bases). Germline V gene lookup returns CDR1 SNHLY and CDR2 FYNNEI. CDR3 length: 15 residues. Deletions cut 7 bases from V and 2 bases from J, with 15 bases between. CDR3 loop: CASTPRTDAYNEQFF. The DNA of the CDR3 is TGTGCCAGCACCCCCCGGACAGACGCCTACAATGAGCAGTTCTTC.

The genes are TRBV28 and TRBJ1-1, with D maybe TRBD1 (5 bases). Trimming shortened V by 6 bases and J by 1 base, and 12 bases separated the two germline ends. The germline V gene encodes CDR1 MDHEN and CDR2 SYDVKM. This CDR3 spans 14 amino acids. This CDR3 is CASRSGGKNTEAFF. CDR3 in DNA: TGTGCCAGCAGGTCCGGGGGAAAGAACACTGAAGCTTTCTTT.

The rearrangement links TRBV5-1 to TRBJ1-6, with D possibly TRBD1 on 5 matching bases. Germline values: CDR1 SGHRS, CDR2 YFSETQ. With 0 bases removed from V and 7 bases from J, the gap between germline ends came to 11 bases. This CDR3 contains 15 residues. The CDR3 sequence: CASSLEGRWNSPLHF. The CDR3, as DNA: TGCGCCAGCAGCTTGGAGGGGAGGTGGAATTCACCCCTCCACTTT.

This rearrangement joins TRBV28 to TRBJ1-5; D gene unclear. With 6 bases removed from V and 5 bases from J, the gap between germline ends came to 11 bases. The CDR3 contains 13 residues. Germline-derived CDR1 and CDR2 are MDHEN and SYDVKM. The CDR3 spells CASRSRSYQPQHF. The CDR3 DNA follows: TGTGCCAGCAGATCCAGAAGTTATCAGCCCCAGCATTTT.

This clone was seen once. The J gene is TRBJ2-6, the V gene TRBV5-1; maybe TRBD1 (6 bases). V was shortened by 7 bases and J by 3 bases, with 17 bases between the two germline ends. Germline V gene sequence: CDR1 SGHRS, CDR2 YFSETQ. The CDR3 sequence is 16 residues long. As DNA, the CDR3 is TGCGCCAGCCAAGCTCAAGGGGGTAGTGGGGCCAACGTCCTGACTTTC. This gives the protein CASQAQGGSGANVLTF.

This clone was seen only a few times. The gene calls are TRBV6-2 or TRBV6-3 and TRBJ2-4; TRBD2 matches at 7 bases. CDR3 length equals 18 residues. V was pared by 0 bases and J by 2 bases, with 10 bases of the junction left unmatched. Germline CDR1 is MNHEY and CDR2 is SVGEGT. The CDR3 sequence is CASSYSRSGDGTKNIQYF. CDR3 DNA sequence: TGTGCCAGCAGTTACTCGAGGAGCGGGGACGGAACCAAAAACATTCAGTACTTC.

This chain joins TRBV6-5 and TRBJ2-2; the D is unclear. The CDR3 has 12 residues. V was shortened by 6 bases and J by 3 bases, with 5 bases between the two germline ends. CDR1 is MNHEY, CDR2 SVGAGI, per germline. The CDR3 spells CASRTYTGELFF. In DNA, the CDR3 is TGTGCCAGCAGAACATACACCGGGGAGCTGTTTTTT.

The genes are TRBV27 and TRBJ1-6; D not resolved. The CDR3 sequence is 15 residues long. CDR1 MNHEY and CDR2 SMNVEV come from the germline V gene (reference sequence). V was pared by 3 bases and J by 7 bases, with 13 bases between. CDR3 region: CASSLVRGGNSPLHF. The CDR3 DNA follows: TGTGCCAGCAGTTTGGTCCGGGGTGGCAATTCACCCCTCCACTTT.

This clone was observed a handful of times. The genes are TRBV23-1 and TRBJ1-5; D may be TRBD1 (6 bases). TRBV23-1 is given ORF status, its function remaining uncertain. Trimming removed 3 bases from V and 0 bases from J, with 15 bases in between. This CDR3 has 17 amino acids. Written as DNA, the CDR3 is TGCGCCAGCAGTCATTCCACAGGGCTTTATAGCAATCAGCCCCAGCATTTT. It translates to CASSHSTGLYSNQPQHF.

The rearrangement links TRBV15 to TRBJ2-2; D is possibly TRBD1 (5 bases). This CDR3 is 14 amino acids long. The V gene's germline CDR1 is LNHNV and CDR2 YYDKDF (reference sequence). Between the trimmed V and J ends, which lost 0 bases and 6 bases, there was a span of 8 bases. The CDR3 nucleotides are TGTGCCACCAGCAGAGATTTGGGGCCCGGGGAGCTGTTTTTT. It yields the protein CATSRDLGPGELFF.

The chain is built from TRBV20-1 and TRBJ2-5; 9 positions match TRBD2. This CDR3 has 14 residues. CDR1 and CDR2 (germline): DFQATT, SNEGSKA (reference sequence). Unmatched junction bases numbered 3, after V lost 3 bases and J lost 1 base. CDR3 residues: CSASRRGGQETQYF. In DNA form, the CDR3 reads TGCAGTGCTAGTAGGCGGGGGGGCCAAGAGACCCAGTACTTC.

This clone was recorded once. This rearrangement joins TRBV6-6 to TRBJ1-5; TRBD1 might be the D (6 bases). Per the germline V gene, CDR1 is MNHNY and CDR2 is SVGAGI (reference sequence). The CDR3 sequence is 14 residues long. The germline V and J ends were trimmed by 10 bases and 1 base, with 14 bases remaining between them. CDR3 in amino acids: CATLQGWSNQPQHF. CDR3 bases: TGTGCCACCCTACAGGGTTGGAGCAATCAGCCCCAGCATTTT.

The chain uses TRBV28 and TRBJ1-5; D is unresolved. Germline values: CDR1 MDHEN, CDR2 SYDVKM. V gave up 5 bases and J gave up 6 bases, with 14 bases separating them. The CDR3 loop spans 14 amino acids. CDR3 region: CASSTQQTIQPQHF. Here the CDR3 DNA reads TGTGCCAGCAGTACCCAACAGACGATTCAGCCCCAGCATTTT. Combining the CDR3 with reference TRBV28 and TRBJ1-5 gives the whole variable domain DVKVTQSSRYLVKRTGEKVFLECVQDMDHENMFWYRQDPGLGLRLIYFSYDVKMKEKGDIPEGYSVSREKKERFSLILESASTNQTSMYLCASSTQQTIQPQHFGDGTRLSIL.

This chain connects TRBV3-1 (or the pseudogene TRBV3-2) to TRBJ2-3; 10 nucleotides align to TRBD2. The CDR3 contains 17 residues. CDR1 and CDR2 from the germline V gene are LGHDT and YNNKEL (reference sequence). V lost 0 bases to trimming and J lost 6 bases; unmatched junction nucleotides: 9. CDR3 DNA: TGTGCCAGCAGCCAAGACCCTAGCGGGAGAGTACGGGATACGCAGTATTTT. As protein: CASSQDPSGRVRDTQYF.

The CDR3 is CASSLRGGADTDTQYF. The CDR3 DNA is TGTGCCAGCAGCTTACGTGGCGGGGCGGACACAGATACGCAGTATTTT. This rearrangement joins TRBV7-3 to TRBJ2-3; a weak D match, TRBD2 (6 bases). Germline V gene data show CDR1 as SGHTA and CDR2 as FQGTGA. V gave up 2 bases and J gave up 2 bases, with 14 bases separating them. The CDR3 runs 16 residues.

This sequence joins TRBV14 and TRBJ1-6, with 8 bases identical to TRBD1. The CDR3 consists of 18 residues. Trimming took 4 bases from V and 13 from J; bases not matched to a gene: 21. Germline V gene sequence: CDR1 SGHDN, CDR2 FVKESK. The CDR3 protein is CASSRQPKDTGGISPLHF. The DNA of the CDR3 is TGTGCCAGCAGCCGCCAGCCCAAAGACACAGGGGGTATTTCTCCCCTCCACTTT. Drawing the rest from reference TRBV14 and TRBJ1-6, the complete variable domain is EAGVTQFPSHSVIEKGQTVTLRCDPISGHDNLYWYRRVMGKEIKFLLHFVKESKQDESGMPNNRFLAERTGGTYSTLKVQPAELEDSGVYFCASSRQPKDTGGISPLHFGNGTRLTVT.

The chain combines TRBV5-1 with TRBJ1-2; 9 positions agree with TRBD1. The CDR3 totals 17 residues. Germline CDR1 is SGHRS and CDR2 is YFSETQ. V lost 2 bases and J lost 7; bases outside the gene matches: 15. In DNA form, the CDR3 reads TGCGCCAGCAGCTTCTTCGGGACAGGGCCCGAGGCCGCTGGCTACACCTTC. As protein: CASSFFGTGPEAAGYTF.

This clone came up once. V and J are TRBV19 and TRBJ2-1; D is possibly TRBD1 (5 bases). The CDR3 contains 18 residues. Deletions cut 0 bases from V and 0 bases from J, with 15 bases between. CDR1 and CDR2 (germline): LNHDA, SQIVND (reference sequence). In DNA, the CDR3 is TGTGCCAGTAGTATAGATAGGGCGGACACAAGCTCCTACAATGAGCAGTTCTTC. This sequence encodes CASSIDRADTSSYNEQFF.

In this sample, this clone turned up a few times. The chain has TRBV2 and TRBJ1-3; weak D call: TRBD1 (5 bases). CDR3 length: 13 residues. CDR1 is SNHLY and CDR2 is FYNNEI in the germline V gene. V lost 10 bases and J lost 10, with 20 bases in between. The CDR3 loop reads CATVVGAPRTIYF. The CDR3 region has the DNA TGTGCCACAGTGGTTGGGGCCCCCCGGACCATATATTTT. Filled out from reference TRBV2 and TRBJ1-3, the complete variable domain reads EPEVTQTPSHQVTQMGQEVILRCVPISNHLYFYWYRQILGQKVEFLVSFYNNEISEKSEIFDDQFSVERPDGSNFTLKIRSTKLEDSAMYFCATVVGAPRTIYFGEGSWLTVV.

This chain links TRBV10-2 with TRBJ2-2; TRBD2 matches at 13 bases. The germline V gene encodes CDR1 WSHSY and CDR2 SAAADI. The CDR3 contains 15 residues. The junction had 5 bases not matched to a gene; V was cut back by 8 bases and J by 5 bases. CDR3 sequence: CASRLAGGGTGELFF. The CDR3 DNA reads TGCGCCAGCCGACTAGCGGGAGGAGGGACCGGGGAGCTGTTTTTT.